This T cell receptor (beta chain) was sequenced in a study of cytomegalovirus exposure and HLA in healthy donors. Study results and caveats: The study assumed roughly uniform donor sequencing depth for presence/absence analyses. Researchers left out some V segments, among them TRBV6-2 and TRBV6-3, as indistinguishable. Using the classifier, cytomegalovirus status was reportedly diagnosed with high specificity and sensitivity. There were 150 to 200 TCR beta chains listed as cytomegalovirus-associated.

In the PCR, 60 Vbeta and 13 Jbeta primers were used. Generated by immunoSEQ multiplex PCR, the TCRdb table keeps only in-frame clones and is missing some. The sample carries about 67,000 clones, roughly 78% recorded once. CDR3 length: 15 residues. The ends were cut back, 1 base at V and 6 bases at J, with 10 bases in the middle. CDR1 SEHNR and CDR2 FQNEAQ come from the germline V gene (reference sequence). Of note for this clone: Its antigen is unknown.

This chain joins TRBV7-9 and TRBJ1-6, with TRBD1 as a possible D gene (6 bases). The TCR comes from a man aged 40-49 years in good health and CMV-seronegative. Source material: PBMCs. CDR3 coding DNA: TGTGCCAGCAGCTTAGGGGACAATGCTAATTCACCCCTCCACTTT. It yields the protein CASSLGDNANSPLHF.